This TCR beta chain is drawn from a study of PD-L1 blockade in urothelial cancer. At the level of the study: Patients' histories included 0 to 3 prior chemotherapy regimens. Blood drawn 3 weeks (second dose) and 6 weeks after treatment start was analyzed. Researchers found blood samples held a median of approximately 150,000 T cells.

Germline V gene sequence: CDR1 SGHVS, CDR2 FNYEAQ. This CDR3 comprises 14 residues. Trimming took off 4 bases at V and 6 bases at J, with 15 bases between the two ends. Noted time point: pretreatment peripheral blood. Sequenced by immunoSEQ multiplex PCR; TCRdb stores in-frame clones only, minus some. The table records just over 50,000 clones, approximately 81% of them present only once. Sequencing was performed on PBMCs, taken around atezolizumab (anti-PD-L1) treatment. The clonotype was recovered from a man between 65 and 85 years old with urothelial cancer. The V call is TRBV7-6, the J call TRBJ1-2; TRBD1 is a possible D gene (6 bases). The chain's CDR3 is CASSSSTTGHGYTF. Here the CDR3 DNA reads TGTGCCAGCAGCTCCTCCACAACAGGGCATGGCTACACCTTC.